One sample yielded the 24 T cell receptor beta chains listed below, sequenced in a study of metastatic and nonmetastatic thyroid tumors. Ahead of thyroid surgery, no patient had received treatment of any kind. TCRdb reassembled clones from the PCR reads with MiXCR. Among about 24,000 clones, roughly 13% were seen once, and the ten largest hold over 11%. Material for sequencing was blood. Receptor source: a female donor with papillary thyroid cancer or a benign thyroid nodule (not recorded which). Some clones in this sample may be carry-over from other donors' samples.

This clone showed up many times. One end of the junction is discordant with germline, which a read error may explain. This chain uses TRBV2 with TRBJ2-1; TRBD1 might be the D (5 bases). Germline CDR1 is SNHLY and CDR2 is FYNNEI. The CDR3 spans 10 residues. The CDR3: CASSEGQTNF. CDR3 in DNA: TGTGCCAGCAGTGAAGGACAGACGAACTTC.

As regards this clone: The junction departs from the called germline gene at one end, perhaps through a read error. The CDR3 region has the DNA TGTACCTGGGCCCCCTCGGGACTAGCGGGGCCCACCGGGGAGCTGTTTTTT. Translation gives CTWAPSGLAGPTGELFF. The rearrangement joins TRBV30 to TRBJ2-2; 13 bases line up with TRBD2. CDR3 length equals 17 residues. The germline V gene has CDR1 GTSNPN and CDR2 SVGIG (reference sequence).

This clone showed up just once. The chain recombines TRBV7-2 with TRBJ1-6; tentatively, D is TRBD1 (5 bases). V shed 5 bases and J shed 6 bases, with 14 bases lying between them. The CDR3 spans 15 residues. From germline, CDR1 is SGHTA and CDR2 FQGNSA. The CDR3 here is CASSRWGRGNSPLHF. DNA for the CDR3: TGTGCCAGCAGCCGATGGGGAAGGGGTAATTCACCCCTCCACTTT.

The table lists this clone with many counts. The rearrangement uses TRBV28 and TRBJ2-5; D possibly corresponds to TRBD1 (6 bases). The germline V and J ends were trimmed by 2 bases and 3 bases, with 13 bases remaining between them. The CDR3 loop spans 15 amino acids. The germline V gene encodes CDR1 MDHEN and CDR2 SYDVKM. The CDR3 is CASSLQGRMEETQYF. The CDR3 nucleotides are TGTGCCAGCAGTTTACAGGGGCGGATGGAAGAGACCCAGTACTTC.

This clone qualifies as medium-sized. V and J are TRBV6-1 and TRBJ2-7, with 8 bases identical to TRBD2. The V gene end was trimmed by 2 bases and the J gene end by 0 bases; junction bases not matched to a gene: 9. Germline CDR1 MNHNS, CDR2 SASEGT. CDR3 size: 17 residues. In DNA, the CDR3 is TGTGCCAGCAGTGAACTCGGGCGGGGGGCCCACTCCTACGAGCAGTACTTC. Protein sequence: CASSELGRGAHSYEQYF.

This clone was detected many times. V and J are TRBV10-3 and TRBJ2-7; TRBD1 agrees at 7 bases. CDR1 and CDR2 (germline): ENHRY, SYGVKD. The CDR3 totals 14 residues. V shed 3 bases and J 4 bases; nucleotides not matched to a gene: 6. The CDR3 is CAISETGQRYEQYF. CDR3 DNA sequence: TGTGCCATCAGTGAAACGGGACAGCGTTACGAGCAGTACTTC.

This clone is categorized as medium-sized. This sequence joins TRBV3-1 and TRBJ2-7; TRBD2 aligns across 11 bases. CDR1 is LGHDT, CDR2 YNNKEL, per germline (reference sequence). This CDR3 is 18 amino acids long. With V trimmed by 1 base and J by 1 base, 9 bases remained unmatched. The CDR3 DNA reads as TGTGCCAGCAGCCAAGCTCCCTTAGCGGGAGGGTGGTCCTACGAGCAGTACTTC. This sequence encodes CASSQAPLAGGWSYEQYF.

In this sample, this clone turned up many times. The V gene is TRBV28, the J gene TRBJ2-1; D possibly corresponds to TRBD2 (5 bases). V was pared by 0 bases and J by 4 bases, with 19 bases between. CDR1 and CDR2 (germline): MDHEN, SYDVKM. The CDR3 is made up of 18 amino acids. DNA for the CDR3: TGTGCCAGCAGTTTATGGTACAATCGGGATGGGGTTTACAATGAGCAGTTCTTC. This translates into CASSLWYNRDGVYNEQFF. Together with reference TRBV28 and TRBJ2-1, the CDR3 gives the full variable domain: DVKVTQSSRYLVKRTGEKVFLECVQDMDHENMFWYRQDPGLGLRLIYFSYDVKMKEKGDIPEGYSVSREKKERFSLILESASTNQTSMYLCASSLWYNRDGVYNEQFFGPGTRLTVL.

The V gene is TRBV6-5, the J gene TRBJ2-7, with a possible D match to TRBD1 (6 bases). This CDR3 has 13 residues. The V gene's germline CDR1 is MNHEY and CDR2 SVGAGI. The V end was cut by 4 bases, the J end by 4 bases, with 11 bases between. The CDR3 DNA reads as TGTGCCAGCAGTTTGGGGGACATTTACGAGCAGTACTTC. Protein: CASSLGDIYEQYF.

The V gene is TRBV7-2, the J gene TRBJ1-4; 7 bases fit TRBD1. Germline CDR1 is SGHTA and CDR2 is FQGNSA. This CDR3 has 15 residues. V was clipped by 1 base and J by 5 bases; unmatched bases: 4. CDR3 sequence reads: CASSLDGQENEKLFF. In nucleotides, the CDR3 is TGTGCCAGCAGCTTAGACGGACAGGAGAATGAAAAACTGTTTTTT.

The sample holds many counts of this clone. The gene calls are TRBV10-3 and TRBJ2-3, with D unclear. This CDR3 comprises 14 residues. Looked up from germline, CDR1 is ENHRY and CDR2 is SYGVKD. V was clipped by 3 bases and J by 2 bases, with 9 bases between them. This CDR3 is CAISEGLTTDTQYF. Here the CDR3 DNA reads TGTGCCATCAGTGAAGGGCTGACCACAGATACGCAGTATTTT.

This clone was detected many times. The chain couples TRBV7-2 to TRBJ1-4; TRBD1 aligns across 7 bases. From germline, CDR1 is SGHTA and CDR2 FQGNSA. V shed 5 bases, J shed 5 bases, and the junction held 11 bases outside the gene matches. This CDR3 spans 16 amino acids. This chain's CDR3 is CASSPEGAAKNEKLFF. In DNA, the CDR3 is TGTGCCAGCAGCCCTGAGGGGGCAGCTAAAAATGAAAAACTGTTTTTT.

Comment on this clone: A much more abundant neighbour one base away suggests this may be a read error. Other DNA variants within this sample encode the same CDR3. The V and J genes are TRBV11-2 and TRBJ2-3, with D possibly being TRBD2 (5 bases). Per the germline V gene, CDR1 is SGHAT and CDR2 is FQNNGV. The CDR3 has 14 amino acids. V lost 8 bases and J 6 bases, leaving 18 bases between the germline ends. CDR3 sequence reads: CASGPTVRADTQYF. The CDR3 DNA follows: TGTGCCAGCGGCCCCACGGTGAGGGCCGATACGCAGTATTTT.

This clone showed up many times. V and J are TRBV5-4 and TRBJ2-1; 9 bases are a match to TRBD2. The V gene end was trimmed by 2 bases and the J gene end by 5 bases; junction bases not matched to a gene: 5. Germline lookup yields CDR1 SGHNT and CDR2 YYREEE (reference sequence). CDR3 length: 15 residues. CDR3 DNA sequence: TGTGCCAGCAGCTTTGTAGCGGGAGACCACAATGAGCAGTTCTTC. Translation: CASSFVAGDHNEQFF.

This clone was observed many times. The chain combines TRBV20-1 with TRBJ2-2; 13 bases map to TRBD2. The trim removed 0 bases at V and 10 bases at J, leaving 11 bases unmatched. The CDR3 consists of 17 residues. Germline lookup yields CDR1 DFQATT and CDR2 SNEGSKA (reference sequence). The CDR3 protein is CSARDLGLAGKGEELFF. Here the CDR3 DNA reads TGCAGTGCTAGAGATCTGGGACTAGCGGGAAAGGGCGAGGAGCTGTTTTTT.

This clone was seen ten or more times. The DNA for the CDR3 is TGCAGTGCTTCCCAGGGGGCGCGGGGAAAACTGTTTTTT. Translation: CSASQGARGKLFF. The chain employs TRBV20-1 and TRBJ1-4; 8 bases match TRBD1. The CDR3 totals 13 residues. Per germline, CDR1 DFQATT and CDR2 SNEGSKA (reference sequence). V shed 5 bases and J 10 bases; nucleotides not matched to a gene: 9.

This clone appeared many times. The chain recombines TRBV30 with TRBJ1-5; 10 bases line up with TRBD1. Unmatched junction bases numbered 7, after V lost 5 bases and J lost 6 bases. Germline V lookup: CDR1 GTSNPN, CDR2 SVGIG (reference sequence). CDR3 length: 14 amino acids. CDR3 amino acids: CAWGRDRGGQPQHF. DNA for the CDR3: TGTGCCTGGGGCCGGGACAGGGGAGGTCAGCCCCAGCATTTT.

This clone was seen ten or more times. V is TRBV20-1 and J is TRBJ1-1; D not certain. The V end was cut by 4 bases, the J end by 0 bases, with 9 bases between. This CDR3 is built from 13 residues. CDR1 is DFQATT, CDR2 SNEGSKA, per germline (reference sequence). The CDR3 DNA sequence: TGCAGTGCTAAGGGAGATTTGAACACTGAAGCTTTCTTT. It is translated as CSAKGDLNTEAFF.

At least ten counts were recorded for this clone. V gene TRBV29-1 combines with J gene TRBJ2-7; 16 bases align to TRBD2. With V trimmed by 7 bases and J by 2 bases, 8 bases remained unmatched. This CDR3 has 16 residues. Per germline, CDR1 SQVTM and CDR2 ANQGSEA. Written as DNA, the CDR3 is TGCAGCGCCAGGGGACTAGCGGGAGGGTTGGCCTACGAGCAGTACTTC. Protein sequence: CSARGLAGGLAYEQYF.

The chain joins TRBV11-2 to TRBJ1-2; unclear D gene. CDR1 and CDR2 from the germline V gene are SGHAT and FQNNGV. The germline V and J ends were trimmed by 5 bases and 8 bases, with 9 bases remaining between them. The CDR3 contains 11 residues. Here the CDR3 reads CASSLGSGYTF. CDR3 DNA sequence: TGTGCCAGCAGCCTAGGTTCAGGCTACACCTTC.

This clone has at least ten counts. The rearrangement uses TRBV2 and TRBJ2-3; unclear D gene. Germline loops: CDR1 SNHLY, CDR2 FYNNEI. There are 12 residues in the CDR3. Between the trimmed V and J ends, which lost 5 bases and 9 bases, there was a span of 12 bases. CDR3 residues: CASSTDIATQYF. The CDR3 DNA sequence: TGTGCCAGCAGTACCGACATCGCCACGCAGTATTTT.

In this sample, this clone turned up many times. The chain uses TRBV11-2 and TRBJ2-2; 11 bases fit TRBD2. CDR3 length equals 16 residues. With 1 base clipped from V and 6 bases from J, the junction kept 4 bases outside the gene matches. Per germline, CDR1 SGHAT and CDR2 FQNNGV. CDR3 amino acids: CASSLGGLAASGELFF. The CDR3 nucleotides are TGTGCCAGCAGCTTAGGGGGACTAGCGGCCTCCGGGGAGCTGTTTTTT.

Regarding this clone: A read error may explain this, as a much larger clone is one base away. The DNA of the CDR3 is TGTGCCAGCAGCGCCCAGTGGGGTGCTAGCAAAGATACGCAGTATTTT. Protein: CASSAQWGASKDTQYF. The chain recombines TRBV9 with TRBJ2-3; D is possibly TRBD2 (5 bases). Germline V CDR1 and CDR2: SGDLS, YYNGEE. The CDR3 contains 16 residues.

In this sample, this clone turned up many times. V is TRBV2 and J is TRBJ1-1; no definite D call. With 0 bases removed from V and 13 bases from J, the gap between germline ends came to 0 bases. This CDR3 contains 8 residues. Germline loops: CDR1 SNHLY, CDR2 FYNNEI. CDR3 coding DNA: TGTGCCAGCAGTGAAGCTTTCTTT. Its protein product is CASSEAFF.